The text below deals with one T cell receptor beta chain. Its antigen is still unknown. This sample stems from a study of cytomegalovirus exposure and HLA in healthy donors. PCR employed 60 Vbeta and 13 Jbeta primers. Profiled with immunoSEQ multiplex PCR; TCRdb holds only in-frame clones, not every one. The sample consists of fewer than 65,000 clones, about 82% of them appearing once. Points from the study as a whole: When presence/absence was analysed, sequencing depth was taken to be roughly uniform across donors. Trimming of TCR beta V- and J-genes showed a link, identified in a later analysis, to a missense DCLRE1C variant.

Germline CDR1 is LGHNA and CDR2 is YSLEER. J lost 10 bases, V lost 3 bases, and 15 bases had no gene match. The CDR3 runs 17 residues. The sequenced material came from PBMCs. The origin of this receptor is a man aged 30 to 39 in good health and CMV-seronegative. The rearrangement links TRBV4-3 to TRBJ2-1; 10 bases match TRBD1. In nucleotides, the CDR3 is TGCGCCAGCAGCCACGATACCGGGACAGGGGTATTTCGGGAGCAGTTCTTC. Translation: CASSHDTGTGVFREQFF.